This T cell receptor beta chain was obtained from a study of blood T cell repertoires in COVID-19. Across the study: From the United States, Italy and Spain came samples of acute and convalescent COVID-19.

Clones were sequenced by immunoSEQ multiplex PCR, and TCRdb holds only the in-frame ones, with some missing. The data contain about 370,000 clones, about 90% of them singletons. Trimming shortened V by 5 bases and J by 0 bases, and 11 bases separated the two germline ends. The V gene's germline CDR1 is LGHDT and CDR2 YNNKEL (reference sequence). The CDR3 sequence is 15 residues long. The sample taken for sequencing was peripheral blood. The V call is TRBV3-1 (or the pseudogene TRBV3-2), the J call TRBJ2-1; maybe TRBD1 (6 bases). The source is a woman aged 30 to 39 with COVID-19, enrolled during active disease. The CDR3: CASSYRDTSYNEQFF. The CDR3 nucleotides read TGTGCCAGCAGCTACCGGGACACCTCCTACAATGAGCAGTTCTTC.